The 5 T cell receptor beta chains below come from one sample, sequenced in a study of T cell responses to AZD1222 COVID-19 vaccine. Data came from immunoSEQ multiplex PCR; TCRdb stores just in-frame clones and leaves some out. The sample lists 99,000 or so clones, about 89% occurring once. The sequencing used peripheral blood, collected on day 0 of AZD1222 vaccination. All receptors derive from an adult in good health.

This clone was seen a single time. CDR3 DNA sequence: TGTGCCAGCAGTGAAGGGAGGGGTCAGCCCCAGCATTTT. It is translated as CASSEGRGQPQHF. This chain connects TRBV6-1 to TRBJ1-5; tentatively, D is TRBD1 (5 bases). CDR3 length equals 13 residues. Germline loops: CDR1 MNHNS, CDR2 SASEGT. The V gene lost 1 base and the J gene lost 6 bases, with 7 bases spanning the gap.

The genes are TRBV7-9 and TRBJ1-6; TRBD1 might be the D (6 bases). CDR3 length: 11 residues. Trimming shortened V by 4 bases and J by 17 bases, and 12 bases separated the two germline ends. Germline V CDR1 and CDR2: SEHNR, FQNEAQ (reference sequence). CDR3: CASSSKDRFHF. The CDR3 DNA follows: TGTGCCAGCAGCTCTAAGGACAGATTCCACTTT.

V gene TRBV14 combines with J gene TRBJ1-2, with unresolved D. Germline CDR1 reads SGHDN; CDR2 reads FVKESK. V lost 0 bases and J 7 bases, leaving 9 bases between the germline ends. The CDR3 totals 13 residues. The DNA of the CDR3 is TGTGCCAGCAGCCAAGACAGGATACGTGGCTACACCTTC. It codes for CASSQDRIRGYTF.

The CDR3 coding sequence is TGTGCCAGCAGTTACAGACAGGGATGGAACACTGAAGCTTTCTTT. Protein sequence: CASSYRQGWNTEAFF. The gene calls are TRBV6-5 and TRBJ1-1; 7 nucleotides agree with TRBD1. Germline loops: CDR1 MNHEY, CDR2 SVGAGI. The CDR3 spans 15 residues. Trimming cost V 2 bases and J 1 base; bases outside gene matches: 4.

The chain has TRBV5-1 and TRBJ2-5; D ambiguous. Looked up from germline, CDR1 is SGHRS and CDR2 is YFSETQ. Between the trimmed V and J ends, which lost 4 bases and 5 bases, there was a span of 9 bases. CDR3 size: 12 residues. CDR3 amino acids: CASSRSWETQYF. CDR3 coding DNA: TGCGCCAGCAGCCGGAGTTGGGAGACCCAGTACTTC. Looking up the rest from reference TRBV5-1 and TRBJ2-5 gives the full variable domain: KAGVTQTPRYLIKTRGQQVTLSCSPISGHRSVSWYQQTPGQGLQFLFEYFSETQRNKGNFPGRFSGRQFSNSRSEMNVSTLELGDSALYLCASSRSWETQYFGPGTRLLVL.